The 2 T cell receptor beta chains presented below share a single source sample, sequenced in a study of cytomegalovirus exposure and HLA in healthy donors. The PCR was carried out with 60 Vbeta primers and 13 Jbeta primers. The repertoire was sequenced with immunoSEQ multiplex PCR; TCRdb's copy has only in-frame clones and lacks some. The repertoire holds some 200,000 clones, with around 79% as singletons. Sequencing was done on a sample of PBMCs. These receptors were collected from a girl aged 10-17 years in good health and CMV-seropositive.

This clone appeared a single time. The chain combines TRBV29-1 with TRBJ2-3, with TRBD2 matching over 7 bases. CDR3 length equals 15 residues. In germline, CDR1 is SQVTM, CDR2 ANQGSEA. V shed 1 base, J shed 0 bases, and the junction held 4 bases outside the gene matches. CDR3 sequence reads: CSVEGLAASTDTQYF. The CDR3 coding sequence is TGCAGCGTTGAAGGGCTAGCGGCTAGCACAGATACGCAGTATTTT.

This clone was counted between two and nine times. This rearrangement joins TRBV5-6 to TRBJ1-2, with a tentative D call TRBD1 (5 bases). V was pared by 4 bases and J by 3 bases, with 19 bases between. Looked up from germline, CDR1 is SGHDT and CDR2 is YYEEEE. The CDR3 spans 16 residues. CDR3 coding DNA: TGTGCCAGCAGCAATACCGGGACTCCCATGGACTATGGCTACACCTTC. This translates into CASSNTGTPMDYGYTF.